The clone carrying this T cell receptor beta chain was seen only once. Its antigen is unknown. The sample belongs to a study of post-analysis software for immune sequencing data. Study-level findings and limits: A few TRBV segments occurring more often in patients than controls included TRBV5-6, TRBV5-1 and TRBV20-1. The study found significantly lower normalized Chao1 diversity in multiple sclerosis patients than in controls.

V was shortened by 3 bases and J by 4 bases, with 16 bases between the two germline ends. This CDR3 is 15 amino acids long. Libraries were made from TCR beta cDNA, and they carried unique molecular identifiers. From the PCR reads, TCRdb called clonotypes with MiXCR, one entry per CDR3 protein. Among 500,000 to 600,000 distinct CDR3 sequences listed, roughly two fifths were seen once. Source material: blood. This chain connects TRBV12-3 or TRBV12-4 to TRBJ2-7, with D perhaps given as TRBD1 or TRBD2 (5 bases each). This receptor was obtained from a girl between 5 and 17 years old with multiple sclerosis. CDR3 amino acids: CASSFSGSPVYEQYF. The CDR3 DNA reads TGTGCCAGCAGTTTTTCAGGGAGCCCGGTTTACGAGCAGTACTTC.